Following are 25 T cell receptor beta chains from one sample sequenced in a study of T cell repertoires in cytomegalovirus infection. TCRdb itself ran the reads through MiXCR, one entry per CDR3 protein. The data show 700,000 to 900,000 distinct CDR3 sequences, under 35% seen once. These TCRs' antigens remain unknown. Sample: cultured CD8+ T cells from PBMCs, taken from culture after CMV antigen stimulation. These receptors all stem from a human donor in good health (CMV status not recorded). Some clones in this sample may be carry-over from other donors' samples.

The chain uses TRBV11-1 and TRBJ2-7; D tentatively fits TRBD1 or TRBD2 (5 bases each). The CDR3 runs 15 residues. Trimming removed 7 bases at V and 0 bases at J, with 16 bases between. The germline V gene has CDR1 SGHAT and CDR2 FQDESV (reference sequence). In DNA, the CDR3 is TGTGCCAGCACTTCCGGGACGGTTACCTCCTACGAGCAGTACTTC. This translates into CASTSGTVTSYEQYF. Variable domain in full (rest from reference TRBV11-1 and TRBJ2-7): EAEVAQSPRYKITEKSQAVAFWCDPISGHATLYWYRQILGQGPELLVQFQDESVVDDSQLPKDRFSAERLKGVDSTLKIQPAELGDSAMYLCASTSGTVTSYEQYFGPGTRLTVT.

DNA for the CDR3: TGTGCCAGTAGACAGGGGGCCAATGGCTACACCTTC. Its protein is CASRQGANGYTF. The chain carries TRBV19 and TRBJ1-2, with 9 bases that match TRBD1. Germline CDR1 and CDR2: LNHDA and SQIVND (reference sequence). The J segment lost 6 bases and the V segment lost 6 bases, leaving 2 bases of the junction unmatched. The CDR3 consists of 12 residues. Drawing the rest from reference TRBV19 and TRBJ1-2, the complete variable domain is DGGITQSPKYLFRKEGQNVTLSCEQNLNHDAMYWYRQDPGQGLRLIYYSQIVNDFQKGDIAEGYSVSREKKESFPLTVTSAQKNPTAFYLCASRQGANGYTFGSGTRLTVV.

This clonotype was counted at least ten times. The chain combines TRBV12-3 or TRBV12-4 with TRBJ1-2, with a weak D call TRBD1 (5 bases). Trimming took 6 bases from V and 3 from J, leaving 11 bases between them. The CDR3 totals 13 residues. The CDR3 reads CASSPPGDYGYTF. In DNA form, the CDR3 reads TGTGCCAGCAGCCCACCGGGGGACTATGGCTACACCTTC.

V and J are TRBV27 and TRBJ1-2, with 11 bases identical to TRBD1. The CDR3 runs to 15 residues. CDR1 is MNHEY and CDR2 is SMNVEV in the germline V gene (reference sequence). Trimming removed 5 bases from V and 2 bases from J; junction bases left unmatched: 4. In DNA form, the CDR3 reads TGTGCCAGCAGTAAAAGGACAGGGGGCAACTATGGCTACACCTTC. Translating gives CASSKRTGGNYGYTF.

This rearrangement joins TRBV2 to TRBJ1-2; D is ambiguous. CDR3 length: 14 residues. The V end was cut by 3 bases, the J end by 4 bases, with 12 bases between. In germline, CDR1 is SNHLY, CDR2 FYNNEI. CDR3 sequence: CASSEVEEVYGYTF. The CDR3 DNA follows: TGTGCCAGCAGTGAGGTGGAGGAAGTCTATGGCTACACCTTC.

In this sample, this clonotype turned up a few times. The V and J genes are TRBV27 and TRBJ2-1, with D perhaps TRBD1 (6 bases). Trimming took 5 bases from V and 10 from J, leaving 18 bases between them. Germline-derived CDR1 and CDR2 are MNHEY and SMNVEV (reference sequence). This CDR3 is built from 14 residues. CDR3 bases: TGTGCCAGCAGTAGACGCGCAGGGGTGGGGGAGCAGTTCTTC. This gives the protein CASSRRAGVGEQFF.

V gene TRBV4-1 combines with J gene TRBJ1-4, with D unresolved. CDR3 size: 15 residues. In germline, CDR1 is MGHRA, CDR2 YSYEKL. Trimming removed 1 base at V and 7 bases at J, with 13 bases between. The CDR3 loop reads CASSQAGPGSEKLFF. In nucleotides, the CDR3 is TGCGCCAGCAGCCAAGCAGGCCCTGGGAGTGAAAAACTGTTTTTT.

V gene TRBV6-1 combines with J gene TRBJ2-7; D is undetermined. V lost 4 bases to trimming and J lost 8 bases, with 6 bases between them. Germline values: CDR1 MNHNS, CDR2 SASEGT. This CDR3 comprises 10 residues. CDR3 residues: CASSARKQYF. For the CDR3, the DNA is TGTGCCAGCAGTGCGAGGAAGCAGTACTTC.

This clonotype was picked up a small number of times. The chain recombines TRBV3-1 with TRBJ2-3; 7 bases line up with TRBD2. J was trimmed by 0 bases and V by 1 base; bases with no gene match: 10. The germline V gene has CDR1 LGHDT and CDR2 YNNKEL (reference sequence). The CDR3 is made up of 18 amino acids. The CDR3 spells CASSQVFWERGSTDTQYF. In DNA form, the CDR3 reads TGTGCCAGCAGCCAAGTATTTTGGGAGCGGGGAAGCACAGATACGCAGTATTTT.

In this sample, this clonotype turned up many times. This sequence joins TRBV7-6 and TRBJ2-1; D might be TRBD1 (5 bases). Looked up from germline, CDR1 is SGHVS and CDR2 is FNYEAQ. V gave up 5 bases and J gave up 10 bases, with 9 bases separating them. CDR3 length equals 11 residues. This CDR3 reads CASSPNREQFF. The CDR3 DNA sequence: TGTGCCAGCAGCCCAAACAGGGAGCAGTTCTTC.

The genes are TRBV19 and TRBJ2-7; D is possibly TRBD2 (5 bases). The V end was cut by 3 bases, the J end by 5 bases, with 11 bases between. Germline V CDR1 and CDR2: LNHDA, SQIVND (reference sequence). This CDR3 is 13 amino acids long. CDR3 DNA sequence: TGTGCCAGTAGTATCTGGGGAGTAGACGAGCAGTACTTC. Encoded protein: CASSIWGVDEQYF.

V and J are TRBV5-1 and TRBJ1-1, with a weak D call TRBD1 (5 bases). Germline lookup yields CDR1 SGHRS and CDR2 YFSETQ. There are 16 residues in the CDR3. With 0 bases removed from V and 0 bases from J, the gap between germline ends came to 12 bases. The CDR3 spells CASSLVGPGLNTEAFF. CDR3 DNA: TGCGCCAGCAGCTTGGTCGGGCCGGGACTGAACACTGAAGCTTTCTTT.

CDR3 in amino acids: CASSHSQEETQYF. CDR3 nucleotides: TGTGCCAGCAGCCATTCACAGGAAGAGACCCAGTACTTC. J is TRBJ2-5 and V is TRBV7-6; perhaps TRBD1 as D (5 bases). In germline, CDR1 is SGHVS, CDR2 FNYEAQ. Trimming pared 5 bases from V and 3 bases from J, leaving 10 bases between. This CDR3 has 13 residues.

The rearrangement uses TRBV27 and TRBJ1-2; D is possibly TRBD1 (5 bases). Germline V gene sequence: CDR1 MNHEY, CDR2 SMNVEV (reference sequence). The CDR3 loop spans 14 amino acids. Trimming took 0 bases from V and 6 from J, leaving 11 bases between them. The CDR3 DNA reads as TGTGCCAGCAGTTTATCGCAGGGAACTGATGGCTACACCTTC. It is translated as CASSLSQGTDGYTF.

The chain couples TRBV15 to TRBJ1-1, with D uncertain. V was clipped by 8 bases and J by 1 base, with 14 bases between them. CDR3 length equals 14 residues. Germline assignment: CDR1 LNHNV and CDR2 YYDKDF (reference sequence). The CDR3 nucleotides read TGTGCCACCTTAGGCAAGGGCGCGAACACTGAAGCTTTCTTT. This encodes CATLGKGANTEAFF.

The gene calls are TRBV15 and TRBJ2-3; D is ambiguous. V lost 4 bases and J lost 0, with 5 bases in between. Germline V gives CDR1 LNHNV, CDR2 YYDKDF (reference sequence). CDR3 length equals 13 residues. The CDR3 protein is CATSIDSTDTQYF. The DNA for the CDR3 is TGTGCCACCAGCATAGACAGCACAGATACGCAGTATTTT.

This clonotype occurred a few times. The chain carries TRBV7-8 and TRBJ1-2, with D perhaps matching TRBD1 (5 bases). Trimming took 5 bases from V and 8 from J, leaving 15 bases between them. The CDR3 spans 13 residues. Germline V gives CDR1 SGHVS, CDR2 FQNEAQ. The CDR3 protein is CASSEPGQRGYTF. The CDR3 nucleotides are TGTGCCAGCAGCGAACCAGGGCAGCGGGGCTACACCTTC. Filled out from reference TRBV7-8 and TRBJ1-2, the complete variable domain reads GAGVSQSPRYKVAKRGQDVALRCDPISGHVSLFWYQQALGQGPEFLTYFQNEAQLDKSGLPSDRFFAERPEGSVSTLKIQRTQQEDSAVYLCASSEPGQRGYTFGSGTRLTVV.

In this sample, this clonotype turned up a few times. This chain links TRBV7-9 with TRBJ2-5; D not certain. Trimming removed 5 bases from V and 1 base from J, with 11 bases in between. Looked up from germline, CDR1 is SEHNR and CDR2 is FQNEAQ (reference sequence). The length of the CDR3 is 14 residues. The CDR3: CASSGRLAQETQYF. For the CDR3, the DNA is TGTGCCAGCAGCGGGCGACTGGCCCAAGAGACCCAGTACTTC.

Ten or more counts support this clonotype. The V and J genes are TRBV7-2 and TRBJ1-2; 10 nucleotides line up with TRBD1. There are 17 residues in the CDR3. Germline V gene lookup returns CDR1 SGHTA and CDR2 FQGNSA. The V and J ends lost 7 bases and 0 bases, in that order; junction bases with no gene match: 11. This chain's CDR3 is CASNRDRGPLSNYGYTF. Written as DNA, the CDR3 is TGTGCCAGCAACCGGGACAGGGGTCCCCTTTCTAACTATGGCTACACCTTC.

The table lists this clonotype with many counts. V and J are TRBV12-3 or TRBV12-4 and TRBJ2-1; TRBD2 aligns across 11 bases. The CDR3 loop spans 16 amino acids. Unmatched junction bases numbered 9, after V lost 6 bases and J lost 5 bases. The CDR3 DNA reads TGTGCCAGCAGAATGACTAGCGGGGAACTACACAATGAGCAGTTCTTC. Translating gives CASRMTSGELHNEQFF.

The genes are TRBV5-1 and TRBJ2-6; D gene unclear. The V end lost 6 bases, the J end lost 0 bases, and 13 bases lay between the germline ends. There are 16 residues in the CDR3. Per germline, CDR1 SGHRS and CDR2 YFSETQ. CDR3 residues: CASNPTGSSGANVLTF. The CDR3 DNA reads TGCGCCAGCAACCCGACTGGAAGCTCTGGGGCCAACGTCCTGACTTTC. Full variable domain (remainder filled in from reference TRBV5-1 and TRBJ2-6): KAGVTQTPRYLIKTRGQQVTLSCSPISGHRSVSWYQQTPGQGLQFLFEYFSETQRNKGNFPGRFSGRQFSNSRSEMNVSTLELGDSALYLCASNPTGSSGANVLTFGAGSRLTVL.

The chain employs TRBV12-5 and TRBJ2-5, with a tentative D call TRBD2 (7 bases). The CDR3 length is 17 residues. Germline-derived CDR1 and CDR2 are LGHNT and FRNRAP. V was shortened by 2 bases and J by 4 bases, with 20 bases between the two germline ends. The CDR3, as DNA: TGTGCTAGTGGTTTGCAGGTCGGGGGGCTTTCCTCAGAGACCCAGTACTTC. Protein product: CASGLQVGGLSSETQYF.

This clonotype was observed a handful of times. The chain is built from TRBV20-1 and TRBJ2-3, with 8 positions matching TRBD2. The V gene's germline CDR1 is DFQATT and CDR2 SNEGSKA (reference sequence). After removal of 0 bases from V and 3 bases from J, the junction contained 5 bases not matched to a gene. The CDR3 is 15 residues long. The CDR3 region is CSARDREGSTDTQYF. The CDR3 DNA reads TGCAGTGCTAGAGATCGGGAGGGGAGTACAGATACGCAGTATTTT.

The rearrangement links TRBV27 to TRBJ2-2, with D unclear. This CDR3 is 13 amino acids long. Germline values: CDR1 MNHEY, CDR2 SMNVEV (reference sequence). V was cut by 5 bases and J by 2 bases, with 6 bases left in between. The CDR3 DNA is TGTGCCAGCAGTCGCTATAACACCGGGGAGCTGTTTTTT. Protein sequence: CASSRYNTGELFF.

This clonotype was seen more than once but under ten times. CDR3 region: CASSTGTEGHRNTEAFF. CDR3 DNA sequence: TGTGCCAGCAGCACCGGGACGGAGGGGCATAGGAACACTGAAGCTTTCTTT. This rearrangement joins TRBV7-9 to TRBJ1-1; a weak D match, TRBD1 (5 bases). The CDR3 runs 17 residues. The ends were cut back, 5 bases at V and 1 base at J, with 20 bases in the middle. CDR1 and CDR2 (germline): SEHNR, FQNEAQ (reference sequence).